This TCR beta chain was captured in a study of technical replicates of blood from several donors. Sequencing used immunoSEQ multiplex PCR; TCRdb keeps in-frame clones, though not all of them. The table has fewer than 80,000 clones, roughly 90% seen once. Germline V lookup: CDR1 MNHNY, CDR2 SVGAGI (reference sequence). J was trimmed by 3 bases and V by 7 bases; bases with no gene match: 5. This CDR3 has 13 amino acids. Sequencing used PBMCs. J is TRBJ1-1 and V is TRBV6-6; 7 nucleotides line up with TRBD1. The receptor comes from a human donor in good health. Some clones in this sample may be carry-over from other donors' samples. In DNA form, the CDR3 reads TGTGCCAGCACAGAACAGGGGTACACTGAAGCTTTCTTT. Encoded protein: CASTEQGYTEAFF.